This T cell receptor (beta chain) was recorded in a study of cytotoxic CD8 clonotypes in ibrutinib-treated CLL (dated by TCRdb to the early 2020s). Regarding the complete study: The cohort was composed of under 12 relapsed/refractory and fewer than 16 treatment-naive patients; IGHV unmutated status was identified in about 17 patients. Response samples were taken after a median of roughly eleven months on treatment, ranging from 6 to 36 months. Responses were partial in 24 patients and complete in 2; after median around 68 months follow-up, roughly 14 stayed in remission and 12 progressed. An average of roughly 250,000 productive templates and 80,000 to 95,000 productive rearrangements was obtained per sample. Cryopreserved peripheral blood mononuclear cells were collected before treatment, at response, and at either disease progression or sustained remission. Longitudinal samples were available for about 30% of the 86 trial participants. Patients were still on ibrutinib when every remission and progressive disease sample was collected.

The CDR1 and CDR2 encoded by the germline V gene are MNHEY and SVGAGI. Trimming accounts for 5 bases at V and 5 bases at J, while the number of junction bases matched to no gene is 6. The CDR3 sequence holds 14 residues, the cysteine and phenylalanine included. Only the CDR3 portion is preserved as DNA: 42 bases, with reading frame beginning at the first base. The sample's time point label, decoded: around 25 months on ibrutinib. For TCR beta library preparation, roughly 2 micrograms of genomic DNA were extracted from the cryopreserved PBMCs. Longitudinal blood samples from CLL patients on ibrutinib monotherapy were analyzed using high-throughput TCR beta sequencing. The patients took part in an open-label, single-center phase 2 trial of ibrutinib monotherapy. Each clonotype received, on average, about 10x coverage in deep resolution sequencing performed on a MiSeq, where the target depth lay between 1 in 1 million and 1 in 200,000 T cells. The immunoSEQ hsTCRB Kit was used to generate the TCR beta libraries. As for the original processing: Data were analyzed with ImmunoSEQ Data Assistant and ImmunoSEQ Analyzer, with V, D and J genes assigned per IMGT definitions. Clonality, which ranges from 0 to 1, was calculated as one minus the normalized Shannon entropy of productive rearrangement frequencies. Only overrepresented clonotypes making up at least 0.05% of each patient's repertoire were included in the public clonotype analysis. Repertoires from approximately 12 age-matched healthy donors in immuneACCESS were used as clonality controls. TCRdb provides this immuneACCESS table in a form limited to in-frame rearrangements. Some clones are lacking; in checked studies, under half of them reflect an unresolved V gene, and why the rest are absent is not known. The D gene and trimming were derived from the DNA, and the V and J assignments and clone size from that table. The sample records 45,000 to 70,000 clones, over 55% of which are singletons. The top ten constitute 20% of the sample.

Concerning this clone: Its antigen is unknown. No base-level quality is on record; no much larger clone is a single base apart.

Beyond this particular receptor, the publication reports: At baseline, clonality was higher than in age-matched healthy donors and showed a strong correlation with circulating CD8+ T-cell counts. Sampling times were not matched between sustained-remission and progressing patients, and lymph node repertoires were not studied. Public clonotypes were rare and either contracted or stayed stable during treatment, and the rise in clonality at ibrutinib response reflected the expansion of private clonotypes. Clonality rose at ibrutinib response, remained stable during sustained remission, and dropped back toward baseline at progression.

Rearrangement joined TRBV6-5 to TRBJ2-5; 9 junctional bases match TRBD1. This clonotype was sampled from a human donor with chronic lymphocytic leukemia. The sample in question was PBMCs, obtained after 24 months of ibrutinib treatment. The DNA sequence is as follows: TGTGCCAGCAGTCCCGGACAGGGGTGGGAGACCCAGTACTTC. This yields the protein CASSPGQGWETQYF.